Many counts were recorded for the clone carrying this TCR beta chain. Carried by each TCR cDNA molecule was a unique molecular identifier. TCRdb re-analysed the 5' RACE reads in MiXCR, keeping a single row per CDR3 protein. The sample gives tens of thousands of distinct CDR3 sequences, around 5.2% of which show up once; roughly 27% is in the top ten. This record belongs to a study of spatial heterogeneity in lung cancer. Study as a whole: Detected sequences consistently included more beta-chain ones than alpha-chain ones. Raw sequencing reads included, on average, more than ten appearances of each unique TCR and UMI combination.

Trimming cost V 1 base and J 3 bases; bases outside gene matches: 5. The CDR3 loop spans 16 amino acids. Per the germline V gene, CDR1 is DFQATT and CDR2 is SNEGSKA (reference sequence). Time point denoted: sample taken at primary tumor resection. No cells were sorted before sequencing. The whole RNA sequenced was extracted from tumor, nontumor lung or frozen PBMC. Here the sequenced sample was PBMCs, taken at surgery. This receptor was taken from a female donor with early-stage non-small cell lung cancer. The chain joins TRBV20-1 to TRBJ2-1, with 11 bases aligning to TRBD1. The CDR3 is CSARVGGTGGYNEQFF. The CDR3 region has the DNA TGCAGTGCTAGAGTTGGCGGGACAGGGGGCTACAATGAGCAGTTCTTC.